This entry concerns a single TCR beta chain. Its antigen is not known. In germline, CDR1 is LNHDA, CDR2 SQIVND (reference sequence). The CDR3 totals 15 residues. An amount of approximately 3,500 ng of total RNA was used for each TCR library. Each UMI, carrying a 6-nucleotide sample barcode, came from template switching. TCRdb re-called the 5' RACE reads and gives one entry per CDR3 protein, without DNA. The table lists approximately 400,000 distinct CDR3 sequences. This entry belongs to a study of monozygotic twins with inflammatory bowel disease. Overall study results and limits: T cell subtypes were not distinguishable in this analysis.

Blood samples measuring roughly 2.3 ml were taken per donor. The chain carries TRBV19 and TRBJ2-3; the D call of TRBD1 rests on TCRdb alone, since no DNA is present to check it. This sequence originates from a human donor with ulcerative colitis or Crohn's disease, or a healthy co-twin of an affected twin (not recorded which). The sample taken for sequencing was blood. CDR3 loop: CASSRGPGFTDTQYF.